This T cell receptor beta chain derives from a study of patients and donors after allogeneic stem cell transplantation. This clonotype has just a few counts. MiXCR, applied by TCRdb to the RT-PCR reads, yields one record per CDR3 protein. The sample has some 160,000 distinct CDR3 sequences; more than 20% are singletons. The germline gives CDR1 SGHTA, CDR2 FQGNSA. The CDR3 loop spans 19 amino acids. V was shortened by 1 base and J by 2 bases, with 22 bases between the two germline ends. This TCR was sampled from a human donor who was either an allogeneic HSCT recipient or a stem cell or donor lymphocyte infusion donor (not recorded which). It is not recorded whose cells these are; they may come from a transplant donor. The chain joins TRBV7-2 to TRBJ2-3; D possibly corresponds to TRBD2 (7 bases). The sequenced sample was blood, either unsorted or a sorted T cell fraction (not recorded which). CDR3 in DNA: TGTGCCAGCAGCTTAGTGGGCCGGGCGGGGGCTCCCCCCACAGATACGCAGTATTTT. Its protein is CASSLVGRAGAPPTDTQYF.